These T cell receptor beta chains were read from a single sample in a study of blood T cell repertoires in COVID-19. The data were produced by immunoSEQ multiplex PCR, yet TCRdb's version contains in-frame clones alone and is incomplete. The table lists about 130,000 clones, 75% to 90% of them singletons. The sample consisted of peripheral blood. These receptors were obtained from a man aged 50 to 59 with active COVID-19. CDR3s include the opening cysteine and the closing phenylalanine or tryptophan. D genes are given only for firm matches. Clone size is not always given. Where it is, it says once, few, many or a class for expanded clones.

TGTGCCAGCAGCCCAGTCCGGGGACAGCTTTTCTTGGGCTACACCTTC	CASSPVRGQLFLGYTF	NA	TRBD1	TRBV9	TRBJ1-2
TGCGCCAGCAGCTGGACAGGGGCCCTCAAGCTTGAAGCTTTCTTT	CASSWTGALKLEAFF	NA	TRBD1	TRBV5-1	TRBJ1-1
TGTGCCAGCAGTACTAGCGGGGGATTGAGAGAGACCCAGTACTTC	CASSTSGGLRETQYF	once	TRBD2	TRBV27	TRBJ2-5
TGTGCCAGCAGTGGGGGACAGGATAATTCACCCCTCCACTTT	CASSGGQDNSPLHF	NA	TRBD1	TRBV25-1	TRBJ1-6
TGTGCCATCCAACCGGGCCCCCGACAGAGGTATGAGCAGTTCTTC	CAIQPGPRQRYEQFF	NA	NA	TRBV2	TRBJ2-1
TGTGCCAGCAGCGTTGGGACAGGGGGCAACACTGAAGCTTTCTTT	CASSVGTGGNTEAFF	NA	TRBD1	TRBV16	TRBJ1-1
TGTGCCAGCAGCCCCGGGGGGGACCCTGAAGCTTTCTTT	CASSPGGDPEAFF	once	NA	TRBV14	TRBJ1-1
TGTGCCAGCAGCTTCCCTAGCGTTCCCCCTTTACGGGAGCAGTTCTTC	CASSFPSVPPLREQFF	NA	NA	TRBV11-1	TRBJ2-1
TGTGCCAGCGGGGAGCGGGGATTTACTGAAGCTTTCTTT	CASGERGFTEAFF	NA	NA	TRBV6-5	TRBJ1-1
TGTGCCAGCAGCGTAGAAGGGGATCAGCCCCAGCATTTT	CASSVEGDQPQHF	NA	NA	TRBV9	TRBJ1-5
TGTGCCAGCAGGAAGGACAGGGGGGATAATGAAAAACTGTTTTTT	CASRKDRGDNEKLFF	NA	TRBD1	TRBV6-6	TRBJ1-4
TGTGCCACCGACTATGACAGGGAAGGCTGGGATGACACTGAAGCTTTCTTT	CATDYDREGWDDTEAFF	NA	TRBD1	TRBV2	TRBJ1-1
TGTGCCAGCAGTTACGCTACTAGCGGGGGGGGAGAGACCCAGTACTTC	CASSYATSGGGETQYF	once	TRBD2	TRBV6-5	TRBJ2-5
TGTGCCAGCAGTACTCTGCGGGACTACATGAAAGGCTACACCTTC	CASSTLRDYMKGYTF	NA	NA	TRBV25-1	TRBJ1-2
TGTGCCAGCAGCTGGACCGGGACAAACACTGAAGCTTTCTTT	CASSWTGTNTEAFF	few	NA	TRBV7-9	TRBJ1-1
TGCGCCAGCAGCTCGGGCCCCGGGACAGGGGTAGGGGATGAAAAACTGTTTTTT	CASSSGPGTGVGDEKLFF	NA	TRBD1	TRBV5-1	TRBJ1-4
TGTGCCAGCAGCCGACTAGCGGGGGATCCTACGAGTGAGCAGTTCTTC	CASSRLAGDPTSEQFF	NA	TRBD2	TRBV7-7	TRBJ2-1
TGTGCCAGTAGTCCCCGGAGAGGTTTTCCTCCTACTAATGAAAAACTGTTTTTT	CASSPRRGFPPTNEKLFF	NA	NA	TRBV19	TRBJ1-4
TGCGCCAGCAGCTTTCTACAGGGGGGAACAGATACGCAGTATTTT	CASSFLQGGTDTQYF	NA	TRBD1	TRBV5-1	TRBJ2-3
TGTGCCAGTAGTATAGTCAAGGGGCCCTATGGCTACACCTTC	CASSIVKGPYGYTF	NA	NA	TRBV19	TRBJ1-2
TGTGCCAGCAGCTTGGGTGGCTCACCCCTCCACTTT	CASSLGGSPLHF	few	NA	TRBV5-6	TRBJ1-6
TGTGCCAGCAGTGAAAGATTGGGACAGGGGGTCTACAATGAGCAGTTCTTC	CASSERLGQGVYNEQFF	NA	TRBD1	TRBV6-1	TRBJ2-1
TGTGCCTGGAGTGTGACTAGCGTGCCTCAAGAGACCCAGTACTTC	CAWSVTSVPQETQYF	NA	TRBD2	TRBV30	TRBJ2-5
TGTGCCAGCAGCGTAGACGACATACGGACCGGGGAGCTGTTTTTT	CASSVDDIRTGELFF	NA	NA	TRBV9	TRBJ2-2
TGTGCCAGCAGCTACAGGGGGAGGACTGAAGCTTTCTTT	CASSYRGRTEAFF	NA	TRBD1	TRBV7-2	TRBJ1-1
TGTGCCAGCAGCCAAGATAGGCGGGTGACACGGGGATTTCCCCTCCACTTT	CASSQDRRVTRGFPLHF	few	NA	TRBV3-1/TRBV3-2	TRBJ1-6
TGTGCCAGCAGCCCGGAGGCCTCTAGCAATCAGCCCCAGCATTTT	CASSPEASSNQPQHF	NA	NA	TRBV7-2	TRBJ1-5
TGTGCCAGCAGGGGACAGGGGGGCGATCAGCCCCAGCATTTT	CASRGQGGDQPQHF	NA	TRBD1	TRBV6-6	TRBJ1-5